The TCR beta chain described here comes from a study of lymphopenia after photon versus proton radiotherapy. Study findings and constraints: Authors raise, but do not show, better survival with proton therapy. Relative stability marked proton patients; photon patients lost diversity and naive cells.

A note on this clone: The antigen is not known.

J lost 4 bases, V lost 6 bases, and 9 bases had no gene match. This CDR3 spans 15 amino acids. Germline V gene lookup returns CDR1 SGHTS and CDR2 YDEGEE. Data came from immunoSEQ multiplex PCR; TCRdb stores just in-frame clones and leaves some out. Of tens of thousands of clones listed, more than 85% are singletons. The sequence came from an elderly man with esophageal cancer. V is TRBV5-8 and J is TRBJ2-1; 8 bases agree with TRBD2. The sequencing here drew on peripheral blood, taken from a patient treated with proton-based radiotherapy. The CDR3 sequence is CASKARAGVYNEQFF. In DNA, the CDR3 is TGTGCCAGCAAGGCCCGAGCGGGGGTTTACAATGAGCAGTTCTTC.